The 17 T cell receptor beta chains below were found in one sample sequenced in a study of T cells in Graves' hyperthyroidism and ophthalmopathy. The CDR3 regions of TCR beta were amplified from RNA transcripts. The TCR CDR3 was amplified in a first-round RT-PCR using the HTBI primer set. One entry per CDR3 protein results from TCRdb running MiXCR on the multiplex PCR reads. The data hold hundreds of thousands of distinct CDR3 sequences, with around 20% observed a single time. The sample was blood. The receptors derive from a man younger than 40 with Graves' ophthalmopathy.

This clonotype was counted between two and nine times. The genes are TRBV29-1 and TRBJ2-7; D is possibly TRBD1 (6 bases). The CDR3 loop spans 11 amino acids. Trimming left V 6 bases short and J 6 bases short, with 12 bases between. The V gene's germline CDR1 is SQVTM and CDR2 ANQGSEA. CDR3 sequence reads: CSVGLGGEQYF. CDR3 DNA sequence: TGCAGCGTGGGGTTAGGGGGCGAGCAGTACTTC.

This clonotype was counted only a few times. V usage is TRBV6-1 and J usage is TRBJ2-7, with TRBD1 identical over 7 bases. The V gene end was trimmed by 4 bases and the J gene end by 2 bases; junction bases not matched to a gene: 8. The CDR3 loop spans 15 amino acids. The germline V gene encodes CDR1 MNHNS and CDR2 SASEGT. Here the CDR3 DNA reads TGTGCCAGCAGTGTGGGGACAGCGCCGACCTACGAGCAGTACTTC. Encoded protein: CASSVGTAPTYEQYF.

This clonotype was observed a handful of times. The chain links TRBV5-1 to TRBJ2-5; 9 positions agree with TRBD2. Germline CDR1 SGHRS, CDR2 YFSETQ. The trim removed 0 bases at V and 4 bases at J, leaving 10 bases unmatched. CDR3 length equals 17 residues. As DNA, the CDR3 is TGCGCCAGCAGCTTGGAGGTCTTTGCGGGAGGGCTAGAGACCCAGTACTTC. The encoded protein is CASSLEVFAGGLETQYF. The full variable domain, with the rest looked up from reference TRBV5-1 and TRBJ2-5, is KAGVTQTPRYLIKTRGQQVTLSCSPISGHRSVSWYQQTPGQGLQFLFEYFSETQRNKGNFPGRFSGRQFSNSRSEMNVSTLELGDSALYLCASSLEVFAGGLETQYFGPGTRLLVL.

The genes are TRBV20-1 and TRBJ2-1; TRBD2 aligns across 10 bases. The CDR3 extends over 15 amino acids. V shed 6 bases, J shed 4 bases, and the junction held 9 bases outside the gene matches. Germline CDR1 and CDR2: DFQATT and SNEGSKA (reference sequence). The CDR3 region is CSAKPSGRAYNEQFF. The DNA of the CDR3 is TGCAGTGCGAAACCCAGCGGGAGGGCGTACAATGAGCAGTTCTTC.

There are a few counts of this clonotype. The chain couples TRBV9 to TRBJ2-7; TRBD1 is a possible D gene (5 bases). Germline V lookup: CDR1 SGDLS, CDR2 YYNGEE. V dropped 3 bases and J dropped 0 bases, with 10 bases sitting between them. CDR3 size: 14 residues. The CDR3 DNA sequence: TGTGCCAGCAGCGAAGACAGTAACTCCTACGAGCAGTACTTC. Its protein is CASSEDSNSYEQYF.

This clonotype was recorded many times. V is TRBV20-1 and J is TRBJ2-7, with 11 bases lining up with TRBD2. After removal of 3 bases from V and 4 bases from J, the junction contained 2 bases not matched to a gene. The CDR3 is 13 residues long. CDR1 DFQATT and CDR2 SNEGSKA come from the germline V gene (reference sequence). The CDR3 here is CSASPSGRYEQYF. As DNA, the CDR3 is TGCAGTGCTAGTCCTAGCGGGAGGTACGAGCAGTACTTC.

This clonotype has only a few counts. V is TRBV3-1 and J is TRBJ2-7, with D maybe TRBD1 (6 bases). This CDR3 has 15 amino acids. Germline V gene sequence: CDR1 LGHDT, CDR2 YNNKEL (reference sequence). V lost 4 bases to trimming and J lost 0 bases, with 13 bases between them. CDR3 sequence reads: CASSPTGYSSYEQYF. Here the CDR3 DNA reads TGTGCCAGCAGCCCTACAGGGTATAGCTCCTACGAGCAGTACTTC.

This clonotype turned up a few times. This rearrangement joins TRBV25-1 to TRBJ2-7, with D uncertain. The CDR3 length is 11 residues. V was pared by 5 bases and J by 2 bases, with 4 bases between. Germline V gene lookup returns CDR1 MGHDK and CDR2 SYGVNS. The CDR3 coding sequence is TGTGCCAGCAGTATCGCCTACGAGCAGTACTTC. This gives the protein CASSIAYEQYF.

The rearrangement uses TRBV2 and TRBJ1-1, with D unclear. Trimming removed 8 bases from V and 5 bases from J, with 21 bases in between. This CDR3 contains 15 residues. CDR1 and CDR2 (germline): SNHLY, FYNNEI. In nucleotides, the CDR3 is TGTGCCAGCGAGAAGGACGTGGGGAGTGGAACTGAAGCTTTCTTT. It yields the protein CASEKDVGSGTEAFF.

This clonotype was detected a few times. The V call is TRBV9, the J call TRBJ1-1, with D possibly matching TRBD1 (5 bases). Germline V gene lookup returns CDR1 SGDLS and CDR2 YYNGEE. This CDR3 is 12 amino acids long. Trimming stripped 0 bases from V and 8 bases from J, with 8 bases between. CDR3 DNA: TGTGCCAGCAGCGTAGATAACAGGGAAGCTTTCTTT. It translates to CASSVDNREAFF.

V usage is TRBV27 and J usage is TRBJ2-7, with D maybe TRBD1 (6 bases). CDR3 size: 13 residues. Trimming pared 8 bases from V and 2 bases from J, leaving 13 bases between. The V gene's germline CDR1 is MNHEY and CDR2 SMNVEV (reference sequence). The DNA of the CDR3 is TGTGCCAGCCGGGTGACAGGAACCTACGAGCAGTACTTC. Translation: CASRVTGTYEQYF.

This clonotype was counted at least ten times. This chain joins TRBV2 and TRBJ1-1, with TRBD1 identical over 9 bases. Trimming at V came to 4 bases and at J to 0 bases, leaving 3 bases not matched to a gene. The CDR3 is 15 amino acids. Germline V lookup: CDR1 SNHLY, CDR2 FYNNEI. The CDR3 sequence is CASSVQGAMNTEAFF. The CDR3 bases are TGTGCCAGCAGTGTACAGGGGGCCATGAACACTGAAGCTTTCTTT. Combining the CDR3 with reference TRBV2 and TRBJ1-1 gives the whole variable domain EPEVTQTPSHQVTQMGQEVILRCVPISNHLYFYWYRQILGQKVEFLVSFYNNEISEKSEIFDDQFSVERPDGSNFTLKIRSTKLEDSAMYFCASSVQGAMNTEAFFGQGTRLTVV.

This clonotype was picked up one time. The chain is built from TRBV7-9 and TRBJ2-2, with no clear D. The V end was cut by 2 bases, the J end by 0 bases, with 10 bases between. From germline, CDR1 is SEHNR and CDR2 FQNEAQ (reference sequence). The CDR3 is made up of 16 amino acids. This chain's CDR3 is CASSLQQHANTGELFF. As DNA, the CDR3 is TGTGCCAGCAGCTTACAACAGCACGCGAACACCGGGGAGCTGTTTTTT.

As to this clonotype: Being one base from a much bigger clone, this may be a read error. The chain combines TRBV5-1 with TRBJ1-1; 11 bases match TRBD1. Looked up from germline, CDR1 is SGHRS and CDR2 is YFSETQ. CDR3 length: 16 amino acids. CDR3: CASSLGTGGMNTKAFF. The CDR3 region has the DNA TGCGCCAGCAGCCTAGGGACAGGGGGTATGAACACTAAAGCTTTCTTT.

The chain's CDR3 is CSVLAAGGVGELFF. CDR3 nucleotide sequence: TGCAGCGTATTGGCGGCGGGAGGTGTCGGGGAGCTGTTTTTT. The chain carries TRBV29-1 and TRBJ2-2, with TRBD2 matching over 8 bases. V dropped 6 bases and J dropped 7; count of bases not matched to a gene: 10. Germline V gene lookup returns CDR1 SQVTM and CDR2 ANQGSEA. CDR3 size: 14 residues.

The V and J genes are TRBV7-9 and TRBJ1-2, with TRBD1 identical over 12 bases. The germline V gene encodes CDR1 SEHNR and CDR2 FQNEAQ (reference sequence). The V gene end was trimmed by 2 bases and the J gene end by 6 bases; junction bases not matched to a gene: 4. The CDR3 totals 15 residues. The CDR3 region is CASSLSGTGGDGYTF. The CDR3 DNA follows: TGTGCCAGCAGCTTAAGCGGGACAGGGGGCGATGGCTACACCTTC.

A few counts support this clonotype. The V call is TRBV5-1, the J call TRBJ2-7, with 8 bases identical to TRBD2. Germline loops: CDR1 SGHRS, CDR2 YFSETQ. Trimming removed 6 bases from V and 3 bases from J; junction bases left unmatched: 11. The CDR3 is 15 residues long. CDR3 in DNA: TGCGCCAGCATACTGCTCCCCGGGGGGGGCTACGAGCAGTACTTC. Translated: CASILLPGGGYEQYF.